The source of this T cell receptor beta chain is a study of cytomegalovirus exposure and HLA in healthy donors. Notes on the study in general: In a later analysis, donors in an Asian-associated ancestry cluster reportedly had fewer N-insertions in productive TCRs than the cohort mean. In vitro testing confirmed a few CMV-associated chains as specific for CMV antigens.

This clone was detected a few times. What it recognizes is unknown. The CDR3 has 15 residues. Germline CDR1 and CDR2: SGHDN and FVKESK. V was pared by 0 bases and J by 2 bases, with 10 bases between. The primer mix had 60 Vbeta and 13 Jbeta primers. Data came from immunoSEQ multiplex PCR; TCRdb stores just in-frame clones and leaves some out. The sample lists under 70,000 clones; 68% were seen once. The sequence was collected from a woman in her thirties in good health and CMV-seronegative. The sample comprised PBMCs. The chain couples TRBV14 to TRBJ2-5; D is possibly TRBD2 (5 bases). DNA of the CDR3: TGTGCCAGCAGCCAAGATTCCGGCGGGCAAGAGACCCAGTACTTC. The encoded protein is CASSQDSGGQETQYF.